One and the same sample provided the 6 T cell receptor beta chains below, sequenced in a study of preoperative IRX-2 immunotherapy in early breast cancer. Indicated treatment: preoperative locoregional IRX-2 cytokine immunotherapy. This table comes from immunoSEQ multiplex PCR, and its TCRdb copy is limited to in-frame clones, with some not included. The data hold around 88,000 clones, with 75% to 90% observed a single time. The material sequenced was tumor tissue, taken after IRX-2 immunotherapy. Every receptor here comes from a human donor with breast cancer.

This chain connects TRBV28 to TRBJ2-7, with D possibly being TRBD2 (5 bases). Trimming took 2 bases from V and 4 from J, leaving 9 bases between them. Germline V lookup: CDR1 MDHEN, CDR2 SYDVKM. This CDR3 is 13 amino acids long. The CDR3 reads CASSLNRGYEQYF. DNA for the CDR3: TGTGCCAGCAGTTTAAATCGGGGATACGAGCAGTACTTC.

This clone was observed once. The chain combines TRBV28 with TRBJ2-7; TRBD1 agrees at 8 bases. Looked up from germline, CDR1 is MDHEN and CDR2 is SYDVKM. The trim removed 2 bases at V and 5 bases at J, leaving 8 bases unmatched. CDR3 length: 15 residues. As DNA, the CDR3 is TGTGCCAGCAGTTTACAAGACAGGGGTCTGAACGAGCAGTACTTC. Its translation is CASSLQDRGLNEQYF.

V and J are TRBV5-1 and TRBJ1-2, with 8 bases aligning to TRBD1. The CDR3 spans 15 residues. The V segment lost 2 bases and the J segment 0 bases; nucleotides outside the gene matches: 3. Germline V gene lookup returns CDR1 SGHRS and CDR2 YFSETQ. The DNA for the CDR3 is TGCGCCAGCAGCTTTGGGACAGGAACTAACTATGGCTACACCTTC. Protein sequence: CASSFGTGTNYGYTF.

This clone was seen once. A nucleotide was unread or ambiguous, so the corresponding amino acid is written X. The chain uses TRBV6-8 and TRBJ1-1; 8 bases agree with TRBD1. The CDR3 consists of 13 residues. CDR1 and CDR2 (germline): MNHGY, SAAAGT. The CDR3 DNA reads TGTGCYATCAGTAAACAGGGGGACACTGAAGCTTTCTTT. The encoded protein is CXISKQGDTEAFF. Given in full, the CDR3 is CAISKQGDTEAFF.

This chain's CDR3 is CASSWLGGLNTEAFF. The DNA of the CDR3 is TGTGCCAGCAGCTGGTTGGGGGGCCTGAACACTGAAGCTTTCTTT. The chain is built from TRBV11-3 and TRBJ1-1; D possibly corresponds to TRBD1 (6 bases). This CDR3 has 15 residues. Trimming pared 4 bases from V and 0 bases from J, leaving 12 bases between. Germline V gene lookup returns CDR1 SGHNT and CDR2 YENEEA.

The J gene is TRBJ1-5, the V gene TRBV28; TRBD1 aligns across 7 bases. CDR3 length equals 14 residues. Germline assignment: CDR1 MDHEN and CDR2 SYDVKM. Trimming removed 6 bases from V and 5 bases from J; junction bases left unmatched: 7. In DNA form, the CDR3 reads TGTGCCAGCAGCCCGGACAGGAGTGATCAGCCCCAGCATTTT. It translates to CASSPDRSDQPQHF.